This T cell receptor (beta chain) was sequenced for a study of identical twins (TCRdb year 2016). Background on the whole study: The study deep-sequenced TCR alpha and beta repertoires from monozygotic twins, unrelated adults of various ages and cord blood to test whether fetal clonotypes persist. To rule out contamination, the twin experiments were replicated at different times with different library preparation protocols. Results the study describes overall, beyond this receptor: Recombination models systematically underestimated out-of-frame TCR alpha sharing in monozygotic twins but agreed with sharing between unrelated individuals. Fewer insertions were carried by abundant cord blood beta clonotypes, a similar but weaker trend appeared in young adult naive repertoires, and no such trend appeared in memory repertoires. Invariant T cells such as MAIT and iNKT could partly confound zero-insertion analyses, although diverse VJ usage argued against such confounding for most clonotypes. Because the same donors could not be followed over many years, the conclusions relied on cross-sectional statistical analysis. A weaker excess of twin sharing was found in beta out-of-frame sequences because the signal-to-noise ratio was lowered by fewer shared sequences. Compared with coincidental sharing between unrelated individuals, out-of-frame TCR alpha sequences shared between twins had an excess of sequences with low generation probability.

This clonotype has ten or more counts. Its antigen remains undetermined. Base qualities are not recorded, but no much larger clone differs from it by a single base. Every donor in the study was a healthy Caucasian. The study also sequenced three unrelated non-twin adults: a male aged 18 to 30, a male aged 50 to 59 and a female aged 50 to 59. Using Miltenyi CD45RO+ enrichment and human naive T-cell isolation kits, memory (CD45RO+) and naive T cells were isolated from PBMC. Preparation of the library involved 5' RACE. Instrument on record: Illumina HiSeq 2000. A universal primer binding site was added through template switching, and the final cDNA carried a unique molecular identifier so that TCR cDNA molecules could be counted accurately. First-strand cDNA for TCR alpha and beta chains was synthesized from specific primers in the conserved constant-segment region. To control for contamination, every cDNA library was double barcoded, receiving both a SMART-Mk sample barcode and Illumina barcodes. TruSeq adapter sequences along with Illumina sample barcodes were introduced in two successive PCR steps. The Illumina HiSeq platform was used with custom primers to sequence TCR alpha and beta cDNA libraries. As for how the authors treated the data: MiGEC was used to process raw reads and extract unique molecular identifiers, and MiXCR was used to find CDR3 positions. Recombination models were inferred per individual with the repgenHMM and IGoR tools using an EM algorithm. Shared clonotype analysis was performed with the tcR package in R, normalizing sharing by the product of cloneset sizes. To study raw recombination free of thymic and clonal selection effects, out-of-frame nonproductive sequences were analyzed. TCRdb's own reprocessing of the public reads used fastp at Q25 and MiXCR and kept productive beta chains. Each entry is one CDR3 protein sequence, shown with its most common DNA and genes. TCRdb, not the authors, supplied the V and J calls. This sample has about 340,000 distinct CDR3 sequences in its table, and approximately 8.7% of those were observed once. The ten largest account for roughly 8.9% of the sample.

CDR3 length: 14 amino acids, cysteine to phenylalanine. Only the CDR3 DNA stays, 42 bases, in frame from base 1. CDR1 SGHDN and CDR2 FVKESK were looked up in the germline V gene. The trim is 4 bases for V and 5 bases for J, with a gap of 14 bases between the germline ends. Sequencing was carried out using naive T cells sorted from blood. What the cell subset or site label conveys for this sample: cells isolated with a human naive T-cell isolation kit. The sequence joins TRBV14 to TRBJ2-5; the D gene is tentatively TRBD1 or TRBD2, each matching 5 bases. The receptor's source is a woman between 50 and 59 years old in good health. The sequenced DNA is TGTGCCAGCAGCCTATGGGACCGAGGGGAGACCCAGTACTTC. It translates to CASSLWDRGETQYF.